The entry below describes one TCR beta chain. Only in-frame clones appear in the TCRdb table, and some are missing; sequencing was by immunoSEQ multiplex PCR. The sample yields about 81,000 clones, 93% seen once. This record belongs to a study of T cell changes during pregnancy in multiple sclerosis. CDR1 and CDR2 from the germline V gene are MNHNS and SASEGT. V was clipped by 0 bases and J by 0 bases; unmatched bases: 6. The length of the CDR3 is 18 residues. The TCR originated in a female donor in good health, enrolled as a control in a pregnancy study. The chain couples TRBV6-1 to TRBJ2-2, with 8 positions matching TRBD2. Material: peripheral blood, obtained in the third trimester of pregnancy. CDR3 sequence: CASSEALRREANTGELFF. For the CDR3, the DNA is TGTGCCAGCAGTGAAGCCCTCCGGCGGGAGGCGAACACCGGGGAGCTGTTTTTT.